These 10 T cell receptor beta chains share one sample of origin, sequenced in a study of T cells in Graves' hyperthyroidism and ophthalmopathy. The CDR3 regions of TCR beta were amplified from RNA transcripts. Primed by the HTBI set, a first-round RT-PCR was run on the TCR CDR3. TCRdb itself ran the multiplex PCR reads through MiXCR, one entry per CDR3 protein. The sample includes some 300,000 distinct CDR3 sequences, approximately 18% of them seen just once. Sample: blood. These receptors came from a man between 50 and 59 years old with Graves' ophthalmopathy.

This clonotype came up a few times. The chain uses TRBV11-2 and TRBJ2-3; D remains ambiguous. The germline CDR1 and CDR2 sequences are SGHAT and FQNNGV. Trimming pared 5 bases from V and 4 bases from J, leaving 10 bases between. The CDR3 is 13 residues long. CDR3 residues: CASSVVGSDTQYF. DNA of the CDR3: TGTGCCAGCAGCGTAGTAGGCTCAGATACGCAGTATTTT.

This clonotype was seen just once. This chain links TRBV19 with TRBJ1-2, with TRBD1 matching over 8 bases. The CDR3 consists of 12 residues. With 7 bases clipped from V and 7 bases from J, the junction kept 5 bases outside the gene matches. Germline V gene lookup returns CDR1 LNHDA and CDR2 SQIVND (reference sequence). The CDR3 DNA reads as TGTGCCAGTACCCGGACAGGGCTTGGCTACACCTTC. Its protein is CASTRTGLGYTF.

This rearrangement joins TRBV3-1 to TRBJ1-3, with D possibly matching TRBD1 (6 bases). The CDR3 extends over 14 amino acids. The germline V gene has CDR1 LGHDT and CDR2 YNNKEL (reference sequence). The V end was cut by 6 bases, the J end by 0 bases, with 9 bases between. The CDR3 sequence: CASRDRISGNTIYF. In DNA, the CDR3 is TGTGCCAGCAGGGACAGAATCTCTGGAAACACCATATATTTT.

This clonotype was recorded at least ten times. The V gene is TRBV12-3 or TRBV12-4, the J gene TRBJ1-5, with D maybe TRBD1 (5 bases). V lost 6 bases, J lost 7 bases, and 19 bases lay in between. The CDR3 runs 15 residues. CDR3 nucleotide sequence: TGTGCCAGCAGACTCGGGACCACGGCGGAGCAGCCCCAGCATTTT. Its translation is CASRLGTTAEQPQHF.

The rearrangement uses TRBV6-5 and TRBJ2-7; the D gene is possibly TRBD2 (5 bases). CDR3 length equals 17 residues. Germline values: CDR1 MNHEY, CDR2 SVGAGI. V lost 2 bases and J lost 5, with 22 bases in between. The CDR3 DNA follows: TGTGCCAGCAGTTACCGGCCCCCGGGAAGCCCAATAAACGAGCAGTACTTC. This gives the protein CASSYRPPGSPINEQYF.

The CDR3 coding sequence is TGTGCCAGCAGCTTTGCAACTAATGAAAAACTGTTTTTT. Translated, it gives CASSFATNEKLFF. The chain uses TRBV7-9 and TRBJ1-4, with unresolved D. This CDR3 spans 13 amino acids. V was cut by 3 bases and J by 0 bases, with 2 bases left in between. CDR1 is SEHNR and CDR2 is FQNEAQ in the germline V gene (reference sequence).

This clonotype was seen more than once but under ten times. The chain couples TRBV6-1 to TRBJ1-3, with TRBD1 matching 7 bases. Germline assignment: CDR1 MNHNS and CDR2 SASEGT. V lost 5 bases to trimming and J lost 0 bases; unmatched junction nucleotides: 4. CDR3 length: 15 amino acids. CDR3 bases: TGTGCCAGCAGTCAGGGACAGCTCTCTGGAAACACCATATATTTT. Its translation is CASSQGQLSGNTIYF.

The sample holds many counts of this clonotype. The chain has TRBV20-1 and TRBJ2-7; D call uncertain. V shed 3 bases and J shed 3 bases, with 18 bases lying between them. This CDR3 is 15 amino acids long. CDR1 and CDR2 from the germline V gene are DFQATT and SNEGSKA (reference sequence). The CDR3 region is CSASGSRPSIYEQYF. For the CDR3, the DNA is TGCAGTGCTAGTGGATCGCGGCCCTCCATCTACGAGCAGTACTTC.

The CDR3 region has the DNA TGTGCCTGGAGTGTAAGGTTGGGGAATGAGCAGTTCTTC. Residues: CAWSVRLGNEQFF. The chain recombines TRBV30 with TRBJ2-1; no reliable D call. V was clipped by 0 bases and J by 7 bases, with 10 bases between them. The CDR3 is 13 residues long. Germline values: CDR1 GTSNPN, CDR2 SVGIG (reference sequence).

This sequence joins TRBV6-5 and TRBJ1-1, with D unresolved. The CDR3 extends over 13 amino acids. Germline loops: CDR1 MNHEY, CDR2 SVGAGI. V shed 4 bases and J shed 4 bases, with 10 bases lying between them. The CDR3, as DNA: TGTGCCAGCAGTTGGGCTCTGGGCACTGAAGCTTTCTTT. Encoded protein: CASSWALGTEAFF.